These 20 T cell receptor beta chains were sequenced from one sample in a study of cytomegalovirus exposure and HLA in healthy donors. PCR was performed using 60 Vbeta and 13 Jbeta primers. The method was immunoSEQ multiplex PCR; TCRdb's version includes in-frame clones alone and lacks a portion of them. The sample has tens of thousands of clones; roughly 77% are singletons. Sequenced sample: PBMCs. The receptors originated from a woman between 40 and 55 years old in good health and CMV-seropositive.

V is TRBV19 and J is TRBJ1-1; 10 nucleotides match TRBD1. Germline V gives CDR1 LNHDA, CDR2 SQIVND (reference sequence). Trimming at V came to 7 bases and at J to 2 bases, leaving 4 bases not matched to a gene. The CDR3 consists of 14 residues. This CDR3 is CASTWDRGNTEAFF. The CDR3 DNA sequence: TGTGCCAGTACTTGGGACAGGGGCAACACTGAAGCTTTCTTT.

The chain combines TRBV29-1 with TRBJ1-2; 9 bases are shared with TRBD1. J lost 4 bases, V lost 6 bases, and 9 bases had no gene match. The CDR3 runs to 14 residues. Germline V CDR1 and CDR2: SQVTM, ANQGSEA. CDR3 nucleotides: TGCAGCGTCCCCGGACAGGGGATAATCTATGGCTACACCTTC. Residues: CSVPGQGIIYGYTF.

The chain joins TRBV11-1 to TRBJ2-5; 10 nucleotides line up with TRBD1. Per the germline V gene, CDR1 is SGHAT and CDR2 is FQDESV (reference sequence). The CDR3 has 15 residues. Trimming cost V 5 bases and J 5 bases; bases outside gene matches: 8. The CDR3 DNA sequence: TGTGCCAGCAGCCTCCCGGGACAGGGGTACGAGACCCAGTACTTC. This codes for CASSLPGQGYETQYF.

This chain links TRBV9 with TRBJ2-2; D remains unclear. The CDR3 extends over 14 amino acids. V was trimmed by 4 bases and J by 3 bases, leaving 10 bases between them. Germline V CDR1 and CDR2: SGDLS, YYNGEE. The CDR3 DNA reads TGTGCCAGCAGCACAAGTACCTACACCGGGGAGCTGTTTTTT. Protein: CASSTSTYTGELFF.

This chain links TRBV15 with TRBJ1-2, with 7 nucleotides matching TRBD1. The CDR3 contains 16 residues. V was clipped by 0 bases and J by 4 bases; unmatched bases: 8. The germline gives CDR1 LNHNV, CDR2 YYDKDF (reference sequence). CDR3 loop: CATSRDKVTGSYGYTF. The CDR3 DNA is TGTGCCACCAGCAGAGATAAAGTGACAGGGAGCTATGGCTACACCTTC.

The chain joins TRBV27 to TRBJ1-1; tentatively, D is TRBD1 (5 bases). Germline assignment: CDR1 MNHEY and CDR2 SMNVEV (reference sequence). The V end lost 0 bases, the J end lost 4 bases, and 12 bases lay between the germline ends. This CDR3 spans 15 amino acids. In DNA form, the CDR3 reads TGTGCCAGCAGTTTATCCCCGGGACTTGGCACTGAAGCTTTCTTT. It specifies CASSLSPGLGTEAFF.

V and J are TRBV5-6 and TRBJ2-5; unclear D gene. Germline loops: CDR1 SGHDT, CDR2 YYEEEE. V lost 0 bases and J lost 6, with 6 bases in between. The CDR3 length is 12 residues. The CDR3 DNA reads as TGTGCCAGCAGCTTGGGCAGGAAGACCCAGTACTTC. This sequence encodes CASSLGRKTQYF.

The genes are TRBV7-9 and TRBJ2-7, with 8 bases that match TRBD2. Germline-derived CDR1 and CDR2 are SEHNR and FQNEAQ (reference sequence). V lost 1 base, J lost 6 bases, and 8 bases stayed unmatched. The CDR3 totals 15 residues. The CDR3: CASSLDREGPFEQYF. CDR3 nucleotide sequence: TGTGCCAGCAGCTTAGACCGGGAGGGCCCTTTCGAGCAGTACTTC.

This chain uses TRBV2 with TRBJ1-5, with D hard to call. V lost 6 bases, J lost 8 bases, and 29 bases lay in between. This CDR3 has 18 residues. Germline lookup yields CDR1 SNHLY and CDR2 FYNNEI. The CDR3 loop is CASRPLPLGREPEKPQHF. The CDR3, as DNA: TGTGCCAGCAGACCTCTTCCCCTTGGGCGGGAACCTGAGAAGCCCCAGCATTTT.

This chain links TRBV5-1 with TRBJ1-5; tentative D call: TRBD1 (6 bases). The V end was cut by 3 bases, the J end by 4 bases, with 11 bases between. Germline V gene data show CDR1 as SGHRS and CDR2 as YFSETQ. The length of the CDR3 is 14 residues. CDR3 nucleotides: TGCGCCAGCAGCTCGGAGGGGGGGAATCAGCCCCAGCATTTT. As protein: CASSSEGGNQPQHF. The full variable domain, its missing parts supplied by reference TRBV5-1 and TRBJ1-5, is KAGVTQTPRYLIKTRGQQVTLSCSPISGHRSVSWYQQTPGQGLQFLFEYFSETQRNKGNFPGRFSGRQFSNSRSEMNVSTLELGDSALYLCASSSEGGNQPQHFGDGTRLSIL.

The chain recombines TRBV27 with TRBJ2-7, with 8 bases identical to TRBD1. V lost 5 bases and J lost 4; bases outside the gene matches: 7. The CDR3 sequence is 14 residues long. From germline, CDR1 is MNHEY and CDR2 SMNVEV (reference sequence). CDR3 protein: CASSTGQGRYEQYF. CDR3 DNA sequence: TGTGCCAGCAGTACCGGACAGGGTAGATACGAGCAGTACTTC.

This chain uses TRBV7-9 with TRBJ1-1, with D possibly TRBD1 on 6 matching bases. Germline V lookup: CDR1 SEHNR, CDR2 FQNEAQ (reference sequence). The V and J ends lost 1 base and 10 bases respectively, with 10 bases between them. CDR3 length: 12 residues. CDR3 sequence (DNA): TGTGCCAGCAGCTTAGGGGAGACAGGAGCTTTCTTT. This translates into CASSLGETGAFF.

The rearrangement links TRBV6-5 to TRBJ1-5; the D is unclear. CDR1 and CDR2 from the germline V gene are MNHEY and SVGAGI. V lost 6 bases to trimming and J lost 2 bases, with 8 bases between them. CDR3 length: 13 amino acids. The CDR3 DNA reads TGTGCCAGCAGGACATCGGGCAATCAGCCCCAGCATTTT. Amino acids: CASRTSGNQPQHF.

This chain uses TRBV7-6 with TRBJ2-2; TRBD2 is a possible D gene (5 bases). This CDR3 region has 16 residues. The germline CDR1 and CDR2 sequences are SGHVS and FNYEAQ. Trimming stripped 5 bases from V and 5 bases from J, with 18 bases between. The CDR3 nucleotides are TGTGCCAGCAGCCCGCGCAGAGGGCCTGATACCGGGGAGCTGTTTTTT. It codes for CASSPRRGPDTGELFF.

With respect to this clone: The junction differs from germline at one of its ends, possibly a read error. This chain connects TRBV7-7 to TRBJ2-5, with a weak D call TRBD2 (5 bases). CDR1 is SSHAT, CDR2 FNYEAQ, per germline (reference sequence). The CDR3 has 12 residues. The CDR3 sequence: CASSSTGGTQYF. The DNA for the CDR3 is TGTGCTAGCAGCTCCACCGGAGGGACCCAGTACTTC.

This clone was seen once. At one of its ends the junction is not consistent with the germline gene, which may arise from a read error. The chain recombines TRBV7-7 with TRBJ2-2; 7 bases map to TRBD1. Germline V gene sequence: CDR1 SSHAT, CDR2 FNYEAQ (reference sequence). CDR3 length: 14 residues. CDR3 protein: CASSRQGNTGELFF. CDR3 in DNA: TGTGCTAGCAGTCGACAGGGTAACACCGGGGAGCTGTTTTTT.

This clone was recorded once. The chain is built from TRBV5-1 and TRBJ1-2; 10 bases are shared with TRBD1. The CDR3 has 16 residues. Germline V gene lookup returns CDR1 SGHRS and CDR2 YFSETQ. V dropped 0 bases and J dropped 6; count of bases not matched to a gene: 8. CDR3 sequence: CASSLDAGTGVNGYTF. The CDR3 region has the DNA TGCGCCAGCAGCTTGGATGCCGGGACAGGGGTTAATGGCTACACCTTC.

This clone has more than one count but fewer than ten. The chain joins TRBV9 to TRBJ2-1; TRBD1 matches at 7 bases. V shed 2 bases and J 2 bases; nucleotides not matched to a gene: 4. CDR1 is SGDLS and CDR2 is YYNGEE in the germline V gene. The CDR3 spans 15 residues. DNA for the CDR3: TGTGCCAGCAGCGTTGGGACAGTCACCTACAATGAGCAGTTCTTC. Translation: CASSVGTVTYNEQFF.

This sequence joins TRBV27 and TRBJ1-5; no reliable D call. V was clipped by 5 bases and J by 3 bases, with 8 bases between them. CDR3 size: 13 residues. Germline V lookup: CDR1 MNHEY, CDR2 SMNVEV (reference sequence). The CDR3 spells CASSLRDNQPQHF. The CDR3 DNA sequence: TGTGCCAGCAGTCTGAGGGACAATCAGCCCCAGCATTTT.

The chain has TRBV28 and TRBJ1-1; D not certain. This CDR3 has 12 amino acids. CDR1 is MDHEN, CDR2 SYDVKM, per germline. V was cut by 3 bases and J by 6 bases, with 8 bases left in between. This chain's CDR3 is CASSLTLAEAFF. The CDR3 DNA follows: TGTGCCAGCAGTTTGACATTGGCTGAAGCTTTCTTT. Complete variable domain (other parts from reference TRBV28 and TRBJ1-1): DVKVTQSSRYLVKRTGEKVFLECVQDMDHENMFWYRQDPGLGLRLIYFSYDVKMKEKGDIPEGYSVSREKKERFSLILESASTNQTSMYLCASSLTLAEAFFGQGTRLTVV.